This T cell receptor (beta chain) was sequenced during a study of cytomegalovirus exposure and HLA in healthy donors. Study results and limitations: The authors judged a highly shared variant cluster likely a sequencing artifact.

As concerns this clone: Antigen: not known.

The study ran its PCR with 60 Vbeta and 13 Jbeta primers. Assay used: immunoSEQ multiplex PCR; TCRdb lists only in-frame clones, some missing. This sample has over 150,000 clones, with 68% found just once. The ends lost 4 bases at V and 1 base at J; junction bases unmatched: 10. Germline V gene sequence: CDR1 SGHNT, CDR2 YYREEE (reference sequence). The CDR3 extends over 18 amino acids. The TCR comes from a woman aged 40-49 years in good health and CMV-seropositive. The chain recombines TRBV5-4 with TRBJ2-1; 11 bases align to TRBD1. Sequencing was carried out using PBMCs. CDR3 loop: CASSPGQGGAESYNEQFF. CDR3 DNA sequence: TGTGCCAGCAGCCCGGGACAGGGGGGGGCCGAATCCTACAATGAGCAGTTCTTC.